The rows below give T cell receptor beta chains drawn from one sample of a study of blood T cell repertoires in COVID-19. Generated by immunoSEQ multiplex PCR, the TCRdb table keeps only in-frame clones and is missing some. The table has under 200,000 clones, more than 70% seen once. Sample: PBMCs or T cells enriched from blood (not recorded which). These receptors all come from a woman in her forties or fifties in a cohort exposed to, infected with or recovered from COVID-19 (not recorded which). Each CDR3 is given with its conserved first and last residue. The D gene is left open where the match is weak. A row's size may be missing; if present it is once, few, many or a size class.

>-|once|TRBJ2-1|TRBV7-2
CASSSDLSSYNEQFF
TGTGCCAGCAGCTCCGATTTGAGCTCCTACAATGAGCAGTTCTTC
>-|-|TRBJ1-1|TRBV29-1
CSVEKGNEAFF
TGCAGCGTTGAAAAGGGGAATGAAGCTTTCTTT
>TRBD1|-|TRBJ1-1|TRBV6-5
CASSYGIGGETEAFF
TGTGCCAGCAGTTACGGTATAGGGGGCGAGACAGAAGCTTTCTTT
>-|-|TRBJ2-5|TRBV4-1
CASSQEQVRGETQYF
TGCGCCAGCAGCCAAGAGCAGGTCAGGGGAGAGACCCAGTACTTC
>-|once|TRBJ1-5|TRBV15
CATSRQGSNQPQHF
TGTGCCACCAGCAGACAGGGAAGCAATCAGCCCCAGCATTTT
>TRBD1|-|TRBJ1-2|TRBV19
CASSIRGRQNYGYTF
TGTGCCAGTAGTATTAGGGGGCGGCAGAACTATGGCTACACCTTC
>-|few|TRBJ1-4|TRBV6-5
CASSYSVGDDEKLFF
TGTGCCAGCAGTTACTCTGTCGGGGATGATGAAAAACTGTTTTTT
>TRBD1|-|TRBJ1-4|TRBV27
CASSRDRGDEKLFF
TGTGCCAGCAGTCGGGACAGGGGCGACGAAAAACTGTTTTTT
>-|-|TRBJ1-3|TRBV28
CASSFEVPDSSGNTIYF
TGTGCCAGCAGTTTCGAGGTCCCTGACAGCTCTGGAAACACCATATATTTT
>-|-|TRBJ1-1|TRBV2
CASSSRGNGAAFF
TGTGCCAGCAGTTCCAGGGGAAATGGGGCAGCTTTCTTT
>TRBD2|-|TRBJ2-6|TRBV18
CASSPSPETSGRITSGANVLTF
TGTGCCAGCTCACCATCGCCGGAGACTAGCGGGAGGATTACCTCTGGGGCCAACGTCCTGACTTTC
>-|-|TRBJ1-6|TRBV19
CASTSAGEGGDSPLHF
TGTGCCAGTACCTCCGCCGGGGAGGGGGGGGACTCACCCCTCCACTTT
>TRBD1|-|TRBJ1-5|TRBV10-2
CASRDPGQGARNQPQHF
TGCGCCAGCAGGGATCCGGGACAGGGGGCGCGTAATCAGCCCCAGCATTTT
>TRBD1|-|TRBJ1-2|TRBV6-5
CASRLTGGTYGYTF
TGTGCCAGCAGGTTAACAGGGGGCACCTATGGCTACACCTTC
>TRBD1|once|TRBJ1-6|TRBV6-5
CASSLGQGFRSPLHF
TGTGCCAGCAGTCTCGGACAGGGGTTTCGGTCACCCCTCCACTTT
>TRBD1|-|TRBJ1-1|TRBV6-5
CASSRGTVNTEAFF
TGTGCCAGCAGTCGGGGGACAGTGAACACTGAAGCTTTCTTT
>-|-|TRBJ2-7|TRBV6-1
CASSEAGGGYEQYF
TGTGCCAGCAGTGAAGCGGGGGGAGGCTACGAGCAGTACTTC
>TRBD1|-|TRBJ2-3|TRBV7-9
CASSRTGGEDTQYF
TGTGCCAGCAGCAGGACAGGGGGCGAAGATACGCAGTATTTT
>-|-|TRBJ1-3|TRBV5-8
CASSEDKSSGNTIYF
TGTGCCAGCAGCGAGGACAAATCGTCTGGAAACACCATATATTTT
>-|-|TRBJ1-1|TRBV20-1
CSAEQNTEAFF
TGCAGTGCCGAGCAGAACACTGAAGCTTTCTTT
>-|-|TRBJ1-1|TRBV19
CASLAPGMNTEAFF
TGTGCCAGTCTAGCCCCCGGGATGAACACTGAAGCTTTCTTT
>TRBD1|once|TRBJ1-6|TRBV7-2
CASSLGQGAGSPLHF
TGTGCCAGCAGCTTAGGTCAGGGGGCGGGTTCACCCCTCCACTTT
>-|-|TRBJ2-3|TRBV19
CASSVPGWDTQYF
TGTGCCAGTAGTGTCCCGGGGTGGGATACGCAGTATTTT
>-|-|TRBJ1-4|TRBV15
CATSRRNEKLFF
TGTGCCACCAGCAGGCGGAATGAAAAACTGTTTTTT
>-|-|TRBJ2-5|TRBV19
CASSIGGQGYQETQYF
TGTGCCAGTAGTATAGGGGGGCAGGGGTACCAAGAGACCCAGTACTTC
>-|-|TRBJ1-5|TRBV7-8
CASSLRSGQGNQPQHF
TGTGCCAGCAGCTTAAGATCAGGGCAGGGGAATCAGCCCCAGCATTTT
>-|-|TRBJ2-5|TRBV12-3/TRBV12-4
CASRAVSRETQYF
TGTGCCAGCAGGGCAGTCTCCCGAGAGACCCAGTACTTC
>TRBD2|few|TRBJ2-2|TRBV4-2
CASSPEAGGYAGELFF
TGTGCCAGCAGCCCCGAAGCGGGGGGGTACGCCGGGGAGCTGTTTTTT
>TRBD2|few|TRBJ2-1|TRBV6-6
CASSYSREGYQSGFF
TGTGCCAGCAGTTACTCGAGGGAGGGGTATCAGTCCGGGTTCTTC
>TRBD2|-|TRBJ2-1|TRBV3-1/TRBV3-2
CASSQAAGGYGEQFF
TGTGCCAGCAGCCAAGCCGCGGGGGGGTACGGTGAGCAGTTCTTC
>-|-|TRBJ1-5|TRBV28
CASSFAASQHF
TGTGCCAGCAGTTTTGCGGCGTCCCAGCATTTT
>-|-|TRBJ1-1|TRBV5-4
CASRQGPMNTEAFF
TGTGCCAGCAGGCAGGGGCCCATGAACACTGAAGCTTTCTTT
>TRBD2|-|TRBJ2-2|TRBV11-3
CASSPGLAGVGTGELFF
TGTGCCAGCAGCCCGGGACTAGCGGGAGTGGGAACCGGGGAGCTGTTTTTT
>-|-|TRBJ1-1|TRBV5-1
CASMSGPVEYTEAFF
TGCGCCAGCATGTCCGGTCCGGTTGAGTACACTGAAGCTTTCTTT
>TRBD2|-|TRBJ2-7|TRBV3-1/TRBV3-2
CASSQVLAGVKQYF
TGTGCCAGCAGCCAAGTACTAGCGGGAGTCAAGCAGTACTTC
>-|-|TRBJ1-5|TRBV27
CASSLPLGGFSNQPQHF
TGTGCCAGCAGTTTGCCCCTGGGGGGATTCAGCAATCAGCCCCAGCATTTT
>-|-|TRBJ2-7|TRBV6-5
CASSLTGFIHEQYF
TGTGCCAGCAGTTTGACAGGTTTTATCCACGAGCAGTACTTC
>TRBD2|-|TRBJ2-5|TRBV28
CASSSGGETQYF
TGTGCCAGCAGTAGCGGGGGGGAGACCCAGTACTTC
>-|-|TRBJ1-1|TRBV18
CASSPQYNKNTEAFF
TGTGCCAGCTCACCACAATACAACAAGAACACTGAAGCTTTCTTT
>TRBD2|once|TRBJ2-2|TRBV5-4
CASSVPGPGGGELFF
TGTGCCAGCAGCGTACCGGGTCCGGGGGGCGGGGAGCTGTTTTTT
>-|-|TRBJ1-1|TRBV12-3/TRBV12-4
CASSLIQSAEAFF
TGTGCCAGCAGTCTTATCCAAAGCGCTGAAGCTTTCTTT
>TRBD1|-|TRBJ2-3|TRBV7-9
CASSPRGPDTQYF
TGTGCCAGCAGCCCCAGGGGGCCAGATACGCAGTATTTT
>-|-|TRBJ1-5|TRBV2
CASSEGQGKGQPQHF
TGTGCCAGCAGTGAAGGCCAGGGGAAGGGTCAGCCCCAGCATTTT
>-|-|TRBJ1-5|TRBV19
CASSIGGGKQPQHF
TGTGCCAGTAGTATAGGGGGAGGAAAACAGCCCCAGCATTTT
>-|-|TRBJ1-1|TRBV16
CASSQSEDSVTEAFF
TGTGCCAGCAGCCAATCGGAGGACAGCGTCACTGAAGCTTTCTTT
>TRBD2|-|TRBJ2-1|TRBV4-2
CASSQLDLAGPYNEQFF
TGTGCCAGCAGCCAATTAGATCTAGCGGGACCCTACAATGAGCAGTTCTTC